The 5 T cell receptor beta chains in this list originate from one sample, sequenced in a study of beta chain features in type 1 diabetes. cDNA synthesis used the whole RNA isolate, giving expressed TCRB sequences. The data were produced by immunoSEQ multiplex PCR, yet TCRdb's version contains in-frame clones alone and is incomplete. The sample yields around 310,000 clones, approximately 11% seen once. The sequencing sample was made of naive CD4+ T cells from blood. These receptors originate from a woman in her 30s in good health.

In its sample, this clone was seen a few times. This CDR3 is also generated by other DNA sequences in the sample. The chain carries TRBV6-5 and TRBJ2-1; tentatively, D is TRBD2 (6 bases). V dropped 2 bases and J dropped 2 bases, with 10 bases sitting between them. Germline CDR1 MNHEY, CDR2 SVGAGI. CDR3 length: 15 amino acids. CDR3 in amino acids: CASSYDRGAYNEQFF. In DNA, the CDR3 is TGTGCCAGCAGTTACGATCGCGGGGCCTACAATGAGCAGTTCTTC.

This clone was counted between two and nine times. The J gene is TRBJ2-5, the V gene TRBV29-1; no firm D call. CDR3 length: 12 residues. Germline assignment: CDR1 SQVTM and CDR2 ANQGSEA. V was trimmed by 3 bases and J by 5 bases, leaving 10 bases between them. Here the CDR3 reads CSVEGPGETQYF. The CDR3 DNA sequence: TGCAGCGTTGAGGGTCCCGGGGAGACCCAGTACTTC.

This clone was counted only a few times. V and J are TRBV7-2 and TRBJ2-1; D is undetermined. CDR1 and CDR2 (germline): SGHTA, FQGNSA. The CDR3 totals 13 residues. Trimming cost V 5 bases and J 7 bases, with 12 bases left between them. CDR3 bases: TGTGCCAGCAGCCCCCAAGGAGCTAATGAGCAGTTCTTC. Translating gives CASSPQGANEQFF.

In this sample, this clone turned up a few times. The CDR3 here is CASSQEIGLAGVREQYF. CDR3 nucleotides: TGTGCCAGCAGCCAAGAAATCGGGCTAGCGGGAGTGAGGGAGCAGTACTTC. This chain links TRBV4-2 with TRBJ2-7; 10 bases are shared with TRBD2. The J segment lost 7 bases and the V segment lost 0 bases, leaving 12 bases of the junction unmatched. Germline V lookup: CDR1 LGHNA, CDR2 YNFKEQ. The length of the CDR3 is 17 residues.

The genes are TRBV7-2 and TRBJ2-7, with 10 bases lining up with TRBD1. Per the germline V gene, CDR1 is SGHTA and CDR2 is FQGNSA. Trimming removed 3 bases from V and 4 bases from J; junction bases left unmatched: 3. This CDR3 region has 14 residues. The CDR3 spells CASSLGQGRYEQYF. CDR3 DNA sequence: TGTGCCAGCAGCTTGGGACAGGGGCGGTACGAGCAGTACTTC.